One and the same sample provided the 25 T cell receptor beta chains below, sequenced in a study of blood T cell repertoires in COVID-19. The method was immunoSEQ multiplex PCR; TCRdb's version includes in-frame clones alone and lacks a portion of them. The sample holds some 300,000 clones, approximately 89% seen once. Sequencing was performed on PBMCs or T cells enriched from blood (not recorded which). The receptors here all came from a woman aged 25-40 years who had recovered from COVID-19.

In its sample, this clone was seen a few times. The chain uses TRBV19 and TRBJ1-4; 7 positions agree with TRBD1. The CDR3 spans 14 residues. Germline-derived CDR1 and CDR2 are LNHDA and SQIVND (reference sequence). V shed 6 bases, J shed 8 bases, and the junction held 9 bases outside the gene matches. The CDR3 DNA reads as TGTGCCAGTAGCAGTCCAGGGGGGCACGAAAAACTGTTTTTT. Translated: CASSSPGGHEKLFF. Full variable domain (missing parts from reference TRBV19 and TRBJ1-4): DGGITQSPKYLFRKEGQNVTLSCEQNLNHDAMYWYRQDPGQGLRLIYYSQIVNDFQKGDIAEGYSVSREKKESFPLTVTSAQKNPTAFYLCASSSPGGHEKLFFGSGTQLSVL.

The J gene is TRBJ2-3, the V gene TRBV19; 12 nucleotides match TRBD2. The CDR3 consists of 16 residues. Germline values: CDR1 LNHDA, CDR2 SQIVND (reference sequence). V was pared by 4 bases and J by 3 bases, with 5 bases of the junction left unmatched. DNA for the CDR3: TGTGCCAGTAGTAGACTAGCGGGAGAGAATACAGATACGCAGTATTTT. This encodes CASSRLAGENTDTQYF.

The J gene is TRBJ1-1, the V gene TRBV29-1; 10 bases agree with TRBD1. From germline, CDR1 is SQVTM and CDR2 ANQGSEA. The ends lost 2 bases at V and 5 bases at J; junction bases unmatched: 5. The CDR3 totals 14 residues. CDR3 loop: CSVESGQGTTEAFF. The CDR3 DNA sequence: TGCAGCGTTGAATCGGGACAGGGGACGACTGAAGCTTTCTTT. Together with reference TRBV29-1 and TRBJ1-1, the CDR3 gives the full variable domain: SAVISQKPSRDICQRGTSLTIQCQVDSQVTMMFWYRQQPGQSLTLIATANQGSEATYESGFVIDKFPISRPNLTFSTLTVSNMSPEDSSIYLCSVESGQGTTEAFFGQGTRLTVV.

Written as DNA, the CDR3 is TGTGCCAGCAGTTACGGGACTAGCTTTGTCGACGAGCAGTACTTC. It codes for CASSYGTSFVDEQYF. The chain combines TRBV6-5 with TRBJ2-7; TRBD2 agrees at 9 bases. This CDR3 has 15 amino acids. V shed 2 bases, J shed 5 bases, and the junction held 7 bases outside the gene matches. Germline CDR1 is MNHEY and CDR2 is SVGAGI.

The genes are TRBV7-2 and TRBJ1-2, with 7 bases matching TRBD1. Germline CDR1 SGHTA, CDR2 FQGNSA. V gave up 0 bases and J gave up 4 bases; unmatched junction bases: 5. The CDR3 has 15 amino acids. The CDR3 region is CASSLAVQGPYGYTF. The CDR3, as DNA: TGTGCCAGCAGCTTAGCGGTACAGGGGCCCTATGGCTACACCTTC.

The chain combines TRBV7-6 with TRBJ1-2; D is ambiguous. This CDR3 spans 15 amino acids. Trimming removed 2 bases at V and 3 bases at J, with 13 bases between. Germline lookup yields CDR1 SGHVS and CDR2 FNYEAQ. CDR3: CASSLLSRVHYGYTF. In DNA form, the CDR3 reads TGTGCCAGCAGCTTACTTTCCCGTGTTCACTATGGCTACACCTTC.

In DNA, the CDR3 is TGCGCCAGCAGCCAAAGGAGAATGGCTACGAACACTGAAGCTTTCTTT. Protein product: CASSQRRMATNTEAFF. This sequence joins TRBV4-1 and TRBJ1-1, with no clear D. Germline V gene sequence: CDR1 MGHRA, CDR2 YSYEKL. The length of the CDR3 is 16 residues. Between the trimmed V and J ends, which lost 2 bases and 1 base, there was a span of 14 bases.

The chain couples TRBV28 to TRBJ1-5, with D perhaps matching TRBD1 (5 bases). Germline CDR1 is MDHEN and CDR2 is SYDVKM. Trimming stripped 5 bases from V and 9 bases from J, with 11 bases between. The CDR3 loop spans 12 amino acids. CDR3 loop: CASSGRGGPQHF. CDR3 coding DNA: TGTGCCAGCAGTGGGCGGGGGGGGCCCCAGCATTTT.

This clone came up a few times. The rearrangement joins TRBV7-9 to TRBJ1-5, with D perhaps TRBD1 (5 bases). Germline assignment: CDR1 SEHNR and CDR2 FQNEAQ (reference sequence). The V and J ends lost 5 bases and 3 bases respectively, with 8 bases between them. The CDR3 length is 13 residues. The CDR3 DNA follows: TGTGCCAGCAGCAAGGGGTACAATCAGCCCCAGCATTTT. Translated: CASSKGYNQPQHF. Complete variable domain (other parts from reference TRBV7-9 and TRBJ1-5): DTGVSQNPRHKITKRGQNVTFRCDPISEHNRLYWYRQTLGQGPEFLTYFQNEAQLEKSRLLSDRFSAERPKGSFSTLEIQRTEQGDSAMYLCASSKGYNQPQHFGDGTRLSIL.

The V and J genes are TRBV7-2 and TRBJ1-5, with a possible D match to TRBD1 (5 bases). Per germline, CDR1 SGHTA and CDR2 FQGNSA. Trimming took 2 bases from V and 3 from J, leaving 11 bases between them. The CDR3 has 15 amino acids. Written as DNA, the CDR3 is TGTGCCAGCAGCTTATCCGGGACTCCCAATCAGCCCCAGCATTTT. This sequence encodes CASSLSGTPNQPQHF.

The chain has TRBV6-5 and TRBJ1-1; D ambiguous. The germline CDR1 and CDR2 sequences are MNHEY and SVGAGI. V dropped 2 bases and J dropped 2 bases, with 9 bases sitting between them. This CDR3 has 14 amino acids. In nucleotides, the CDR3 is TGTGCCAGCAGTTACGGACTACATAACACTGAAGCTTTCTTT. Translating gives CASSYGLHNTEAFF.

There are a few counts of this clone. The chain combines TRBV28 with TRBJ2-1; D perhaps matches TRBD2 (5 bases). The CDR3 spans 13 residues. Germline CDR1 and CDR2: MDHEN and SYDVKM. V was trimmed by 5 bases and J by 4 bases, leaving 9 bases between them. This CDR3 is CASSPPGYNEQFF. The CDR3 bases are TGTGCCAGCAGTCCACCGGGGTACAATGAGCAGTTCTTC.

The genes are TRBV7-2 and TRBJ2-7, with D perhaps TRBD1 (6 bases). Germline V gives CDR1 SGHTA, CDR2 FQGNSA. Between the trimmed V and J ends, which lost 2 bases and 2 bases, there was a span of 10 bases. CDR3 length: 14 amino acids. The CDR3 sequence: CASSLMGAPYEQYF. The CDR3 DNA reads as TGTGCCAGCAGCTTAATGGGGGCCCCCTACGAGCAGTACTTC.

The rearrangement uses TRBV11-2 and TRBJ2-2, with TRBD2 matching over 9 bases. The CDR3 consists of 16 residues. CDR1 SGHAT and CDR2 FQNNGV come from the germline V gene. V lost 8 bases and J lost 5; bases outside the gene matches: 12. For the CDR3, the DNA is TGTGCCAGCTATCTTAGCGCGGGAGGGTGGACCGGGGAGCTGTTTTTT. It translates to CASYLSAGGWTGELFF.

This rearrangement joins TRBV6-5 to TRBJ1-5; perhaps TRBD1 as D (5 bases). V dropped 4 bases and J dropped 7 bases, with 14 bases sitting between them. The CDR3 sequence is 14 residues long. The V gene's germline CDR1 is MNHEY and CDR2 SVGAGI. The CDR3 reads CASSSTAVGQPQHF. CDR3 coding DNA: TGTGCCAGCAGTTCGACAGCTGTTGGACAGCCCCAGCATTTT.

This chain joins TRBV30 and TRBJ2-5; TRBD1 might be the D (5 bases). V lost 4 bases and J 2 bases, leaving 11 bases between the germline ends. CDR1 GTSNPN and CDR2 SVGIG come from the germline V gene (reference sequence). The CDR3 is 13 residues long. CDR3 sequence (DNA): TGTGCCTGGACGATTTCAGGGCAAGAGACCCAGTACTTC. It is translated as CAWTISGQETQYF.

J is TRBJ2-7 and V is TRBV6-5, with 7 bases lining up with TRBD1. Germline V gives CDR1 MNHEY, CDR2 SVGAGI. V shed 6 bases, J shed 5 bases, and the junction held 10 bases outside the gene matches. This CDR3 comprises 14 residues. The DNA of the CDR3 is TGTGCCAGCAGCCTTAACAGGGGTTTCCACGAGCAGTACTTC. Encoded protein: CASSLNRGFHEQYF.

The rearrangement uses TRBV28 and TRBJ1-4; 9 bases match TRBD1. CDR1 and CDR2 (germline): MDHEN, SYDVKM. V shed 5 bases, J shed 6 bases, and the junction held 4 bases outside the gene matches. This CDR3 is built from 14 residues. The CDR3: CASSRQGVYEKLFF. The CDR3 nucleotides read TGTGCCAGCAGTCGACAGGGGGTATATGAAAAACTGTTTTTT.

J is TRBJ1-2 and V is TRBV3-1 (or the pseudogene TRBV3-2); the D is unclear. Trimming stripped 4 bases from V and 2 bases from J, with 11 bases between. This CDR3 has 14 residues. Germline V gene sequence: CDR1 LGHDT, CDR2 YNNKEL (reference sequence). CDR3 coding DNA: TGTGCCAGCAGCCCCGGACCGGGGAACTATGGCTACACCTTC. Amino acids: CASSPGPGNYGYTF.

The chain couples TRBV15 to TRBJ2-7; D possibly corresponds to TRBD1 (6 bases). From germline, CDR1 is LNHNV and CDR2 YYDKDF (reference sequence). Deletions cut 0 bases from V and 3 bases from J, with 12 bases between. This CDR3 has 15 residues. The CDR3 loop reads CATSRDRTDNYEQYF. The DNA of the CDR3 is TGTGCCACCAGCAGAGATAGGACAGACAACTACGAGCAGTACTTC.

CDR3 nucleotide sequence: TGTGCCAGCAGTTCTACAGGGAGTAACACCATATATTTT. Its protein product is CASSSTGSNTIYF. This chain uses TRBV7-9 with TRBJ1-3; weak D call: TRBD1 (6 bases). The germline V gene encodes CDR1 SEHNR and CDR2 FQNEAQ (reference sequence). The CDR3 consists of 13 residues. V lost 6 bases to trimming and J lost 7 bases, with 13 bases between them. The whole variable domain, remainder taken from reference TRBV7-9 and TRBJ1-3, is DTGVSQNPRHKITKRGQNVTFRCDPISEHNRLYWYRQTLGQGPEFLTYFQNEAQLEKSRLLSDRFSAERPKGSFSTLEIQRTEQGDSAMYLCASSSTGSNTIYFGEGSWLTVV.

The chain joins TRBV30 to TRBJ1-2; 8 nucleotides match TRBD1. Germline loops: CDR1 GTSNPN, CDR2 SVGIG (reference sequence). The V segment lost 0 bases and the J segment 3 bases; nucleotides outside the gene matches: 6. The CDR3 is 15 amino acids. In nucleotides, the CDR3 is TGTGCCTGGAGTGTAGGGACAGGTATTGACTATGGCTACACCTTC. Translation gives CAWSVGTGIDYGYTF.

The chain couples TRBV6-1 to TRBJ2-1; D is possibly TRBD1 (6 bases). V gave up 2 bases and J gave up 4 bases, with 12 bases separating them. CDR3 length: 15 residues. Germline assignment: CDR1 MNHNS and CDR2 SASEGT. This CDR3 is CASSERPGQYNEQFF. The CDR3 bases are TGTGCCAGCAGTGAAAGACCCGGACAGTACAATGAGCAGTTCTTC.

This chain joins TRBV27 and TRBJ1-5, with 10 positions matching TRBD1. Looked up from germline, CDR1 is MNHEY and CDR2 is SMNVEV (reference sequence). Trimming cost V 4 bases and J 0 bases; bases outside gene matches: 9. CDR3 length: 18 residues. The CDR3 nucleotides are TGTGCCAGCAGTTCCCGCCCGGACAGGGGGTTTAGCAATCAGCCCCAGCATTTT. Translating it yields CASSSRPDRGFSNQPQHF.

The chain combines TRBV19 with TRBJ2-1, with D possibly being TRBD1 (6 bases). The germline V and J ends were trimmed by 3 bases and 9 bases, with 15 bases remaining between them. The germline gives CDR1 LNHDA, CDR2 SQIVND (reference sequence). The CDR3 is made up of 14 amino acids. CDR3 coding DNA: TGTGCCAGTAGTATCGGCAGGGGAACCCCTGAGCAGTTCTTC. As protein: CASSIGRGTPEQFF.